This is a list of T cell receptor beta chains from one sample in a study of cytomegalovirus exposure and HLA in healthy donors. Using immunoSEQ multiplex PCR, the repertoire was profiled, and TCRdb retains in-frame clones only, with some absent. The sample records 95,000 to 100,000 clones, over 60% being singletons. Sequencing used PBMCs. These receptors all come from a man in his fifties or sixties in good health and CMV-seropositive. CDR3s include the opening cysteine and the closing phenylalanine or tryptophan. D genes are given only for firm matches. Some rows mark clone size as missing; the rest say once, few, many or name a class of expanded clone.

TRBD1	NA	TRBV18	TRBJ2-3	CASSPPRGQGPDTQYF
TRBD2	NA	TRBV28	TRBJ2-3	CASSSGGASTDTQYF
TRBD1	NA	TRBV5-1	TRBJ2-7	CASSLAVGDRAGEQYF
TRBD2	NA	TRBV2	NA	CASSAAKIPGLAGVGLHEQYF
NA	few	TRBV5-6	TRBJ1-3	CASSPPAGYSGNTIYF
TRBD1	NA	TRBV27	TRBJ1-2	CASRIDRGQVGYTF
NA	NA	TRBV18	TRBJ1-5	CASSPIGGRNQPQHF
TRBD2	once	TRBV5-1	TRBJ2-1	CASSFLNLAGSYNEQFF
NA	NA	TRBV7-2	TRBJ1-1	CASNRQPFMNTEAFF
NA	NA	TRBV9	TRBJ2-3	CASSVDWWRPDTQYF
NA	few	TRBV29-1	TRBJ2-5	CSVETDYQETQYF
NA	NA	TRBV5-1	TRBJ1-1	CASSLVLLVPGTRKNTEAFF
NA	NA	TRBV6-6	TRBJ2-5	CASSPPGLNWAYF
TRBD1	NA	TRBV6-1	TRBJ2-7	CASSARTGPTYEQYF
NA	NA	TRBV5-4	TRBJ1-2	CASSPQRVDTYGYTF
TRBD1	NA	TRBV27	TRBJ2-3	CASSRTGSTDTQYF
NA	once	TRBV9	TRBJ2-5	CASSSAYQETQYF
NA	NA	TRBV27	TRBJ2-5	CASSFKTEGETQYF
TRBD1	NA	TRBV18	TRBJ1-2	CASSPNSGTASNYGYTF
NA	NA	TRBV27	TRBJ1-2	CATSQGGGYTF
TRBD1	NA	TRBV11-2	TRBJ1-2	CASSPKPGGYGYTF
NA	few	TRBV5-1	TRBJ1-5	CASSLGGQGQPQHF
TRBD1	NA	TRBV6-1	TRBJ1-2	CASSEPGQGAGGYTF
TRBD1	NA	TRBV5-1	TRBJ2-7	CASRQQGVSYEQYF
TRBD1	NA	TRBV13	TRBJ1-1	CASSPYRDRGRNTEAFF
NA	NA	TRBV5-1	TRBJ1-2	CASSLAGLPNYGYTF
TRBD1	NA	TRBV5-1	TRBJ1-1	CASSGGQGSTEAFF
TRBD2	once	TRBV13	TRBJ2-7	CASSLRASGGLGQYF
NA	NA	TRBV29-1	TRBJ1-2	CSVEEGGVTF
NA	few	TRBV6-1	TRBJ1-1	CASSLAGNTEAFF
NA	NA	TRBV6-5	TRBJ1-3	CASSYHPGSSGNTIYF
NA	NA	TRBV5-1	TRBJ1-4	CASSASGSTNEKLFF
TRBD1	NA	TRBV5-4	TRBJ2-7	CASSQPGQGRNEQYF
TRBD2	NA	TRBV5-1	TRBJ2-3	CASSSRPRGGTDTQYF
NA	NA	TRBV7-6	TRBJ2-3	CASSLRQRATDTQYF
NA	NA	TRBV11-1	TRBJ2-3	CASSPGTNTDTQYF
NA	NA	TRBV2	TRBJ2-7	CASQTRPSYEQYF
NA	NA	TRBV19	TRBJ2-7	CASRGTGSYEQYF
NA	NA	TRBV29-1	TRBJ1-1	CSVIGAPYTEAFF
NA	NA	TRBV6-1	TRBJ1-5	CASSDLPGRDQPQHF
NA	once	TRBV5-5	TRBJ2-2	CASSRRLAPGELFF
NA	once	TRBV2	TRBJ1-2	CASSEIQYGYTF
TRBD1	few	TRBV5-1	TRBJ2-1	CASSPNRGLRHEQFF
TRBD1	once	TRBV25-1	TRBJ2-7	CASIRDRVHHEQYF
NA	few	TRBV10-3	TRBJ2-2	CAISETDGELFF
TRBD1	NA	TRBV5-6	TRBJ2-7	CASRPQGSSYEQYF
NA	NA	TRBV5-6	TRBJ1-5	CASSWGGADQPQHF
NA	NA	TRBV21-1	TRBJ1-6	CASSKDRQNSPLHF
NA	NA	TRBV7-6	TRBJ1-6	CASSLLPVQNNSPLHF
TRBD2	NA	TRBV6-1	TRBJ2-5	CASSFGLAPDETQYF
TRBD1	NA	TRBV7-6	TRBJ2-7	CASSPTGGRSYEQYF
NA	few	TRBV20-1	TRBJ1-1	CSAKRTTEAFF
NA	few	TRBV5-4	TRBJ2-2	CASSLGQANPGELFF
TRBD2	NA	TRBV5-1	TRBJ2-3	CASSWRGGAEGDTQYF
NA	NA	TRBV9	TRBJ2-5	CASSAQGIETQYF
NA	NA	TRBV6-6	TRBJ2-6	CASSSPTVVGANVLTF